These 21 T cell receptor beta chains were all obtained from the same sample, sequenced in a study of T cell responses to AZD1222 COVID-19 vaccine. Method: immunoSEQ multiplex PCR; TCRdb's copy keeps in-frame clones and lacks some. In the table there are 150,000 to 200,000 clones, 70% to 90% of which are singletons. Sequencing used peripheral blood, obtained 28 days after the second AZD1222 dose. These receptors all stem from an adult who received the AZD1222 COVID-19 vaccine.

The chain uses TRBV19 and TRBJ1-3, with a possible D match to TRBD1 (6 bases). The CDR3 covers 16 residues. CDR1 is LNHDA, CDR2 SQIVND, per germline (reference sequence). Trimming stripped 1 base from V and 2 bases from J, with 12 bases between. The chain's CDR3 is CASSIGAGDPGNTIYF. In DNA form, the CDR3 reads TGTGCCAGTAGTATAGGGGCAGGGGATCCTGGAAACACCATATATTTT.

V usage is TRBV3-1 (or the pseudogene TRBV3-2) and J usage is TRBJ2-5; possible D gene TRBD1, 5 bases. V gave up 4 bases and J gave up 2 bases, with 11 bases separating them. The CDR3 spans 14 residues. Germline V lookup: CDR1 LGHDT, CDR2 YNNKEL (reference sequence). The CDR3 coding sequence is TGTGCCAGCAGCCCCTGGGGCGCGCAAGAGACCCAGTACTTC. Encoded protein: CASSPWGAQETQYF.

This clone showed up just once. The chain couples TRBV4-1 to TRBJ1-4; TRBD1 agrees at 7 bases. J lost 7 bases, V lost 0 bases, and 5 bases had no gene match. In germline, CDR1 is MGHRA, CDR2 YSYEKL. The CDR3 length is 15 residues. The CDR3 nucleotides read TGCGCCAGCAGCCAAGATCGGACAGGACGTGAAAAACTGTTTTTT. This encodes CASSQDRTGREKLFF.

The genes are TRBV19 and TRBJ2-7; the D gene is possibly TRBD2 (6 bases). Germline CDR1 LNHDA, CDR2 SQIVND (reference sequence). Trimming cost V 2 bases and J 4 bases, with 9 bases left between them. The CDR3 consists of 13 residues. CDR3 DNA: TGTGCCAGTAGTATACGGGAGAAGTACGAGCAGTACTTC. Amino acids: CASSIREKYEQYF.

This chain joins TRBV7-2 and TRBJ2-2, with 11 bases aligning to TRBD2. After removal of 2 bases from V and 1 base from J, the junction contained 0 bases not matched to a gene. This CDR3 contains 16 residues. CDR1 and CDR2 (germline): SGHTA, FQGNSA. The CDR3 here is CASSLLAGGNTGELFF. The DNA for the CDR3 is TGTGCCAGCAGCTTACTAGCGGGGGGGAACACCGGGGAGCTGTTTTTT.

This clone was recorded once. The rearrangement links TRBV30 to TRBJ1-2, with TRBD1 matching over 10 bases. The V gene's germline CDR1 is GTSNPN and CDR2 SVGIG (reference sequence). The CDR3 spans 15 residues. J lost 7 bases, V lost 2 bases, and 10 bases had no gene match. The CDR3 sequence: CAWSLTGGAVGGYTF. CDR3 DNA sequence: TGTGCCTGGAGTTTGACAGGGGGCGCCGTAGGTGGCTACACCTTC.

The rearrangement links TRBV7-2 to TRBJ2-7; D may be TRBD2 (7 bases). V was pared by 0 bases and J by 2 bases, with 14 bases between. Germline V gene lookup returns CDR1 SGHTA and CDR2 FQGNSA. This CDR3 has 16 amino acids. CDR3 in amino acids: CASSLAGGLSAYEQYF. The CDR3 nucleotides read TGTGCCAGCAGCTTAGCGGGGGGGCTTTCAGCCTACGAGCAGTACTTC.

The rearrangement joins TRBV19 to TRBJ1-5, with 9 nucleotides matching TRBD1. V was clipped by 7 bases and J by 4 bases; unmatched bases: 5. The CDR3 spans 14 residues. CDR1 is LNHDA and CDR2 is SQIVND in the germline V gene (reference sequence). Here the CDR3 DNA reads TGTGCCAGTACCCCCGGACAGGGGAATCAGCCCCAGCATTTT. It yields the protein CASTPGQGNQPQHF.

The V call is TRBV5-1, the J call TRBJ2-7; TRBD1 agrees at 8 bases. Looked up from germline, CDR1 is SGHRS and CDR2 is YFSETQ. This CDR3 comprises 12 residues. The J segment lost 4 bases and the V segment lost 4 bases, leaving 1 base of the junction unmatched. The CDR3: CASSRQGYEQYF. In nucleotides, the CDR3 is TGCGCCAGCAGCCGACAGGGGTACGAGCAGTACTTC.

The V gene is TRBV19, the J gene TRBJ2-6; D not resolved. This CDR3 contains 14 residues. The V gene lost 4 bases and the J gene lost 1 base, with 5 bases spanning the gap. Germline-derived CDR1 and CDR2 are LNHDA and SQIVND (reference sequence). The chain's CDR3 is CASSTGSGANVLTF. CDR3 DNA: TGTGCCAGTAGTACCGGGTCTGGGGCCAACGTCCTGACTTTC.

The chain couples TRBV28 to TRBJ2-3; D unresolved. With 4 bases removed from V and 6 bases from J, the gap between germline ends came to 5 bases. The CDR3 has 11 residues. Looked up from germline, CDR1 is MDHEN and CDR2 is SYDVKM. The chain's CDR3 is CASSSADTQYF. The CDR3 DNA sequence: TGTGCCAGCAGTTCTGCCGATACGCAGTATTTT. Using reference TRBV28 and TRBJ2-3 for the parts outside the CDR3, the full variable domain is DVKVTQSSRYLVKRTGEKVFLECVQDMDHENMFWYRQDPGLGLRLIYFSYDVKMKEKGDIPEGYSVSREKKERFSLILESASTNQTSMYLCASSSADTQYFGPGTRLTVL.

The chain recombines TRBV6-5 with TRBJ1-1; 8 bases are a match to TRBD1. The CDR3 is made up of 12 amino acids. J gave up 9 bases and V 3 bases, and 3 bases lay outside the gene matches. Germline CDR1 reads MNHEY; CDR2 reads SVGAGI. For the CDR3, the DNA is TGTGCCAGCAGTTATCAGGGGGCGAAAGCTTTCTTT. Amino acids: CASSYQGAKAFF.

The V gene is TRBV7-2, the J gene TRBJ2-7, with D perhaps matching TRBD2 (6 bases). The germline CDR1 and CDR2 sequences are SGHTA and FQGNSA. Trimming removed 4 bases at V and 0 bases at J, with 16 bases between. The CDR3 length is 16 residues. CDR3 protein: CASSWGFGRGSYEQYF. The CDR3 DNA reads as TGTGCCAGCAGCTGGGGGTTTGGGCGGGGCTCCTACGAGCAGTACTTC.

The CDR3 DNA is TGCGCCAGCAGCCAAGATCACAGTATTTACAATGAGCAGTTCTTC. Amino acid sequence: CASSQDHSIYNEQFF. The chain links TRBV4-3 to TRBJ2-1; no clear D. In germline, CDR1 is LGHNA, CDR2 YSLEER. Trimming removed 0 bases at V and 4 bases at J, with 10 bases between. This CDR3 has 15 amino acids.

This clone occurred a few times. The DNA of the CDR3 is TGTGCCTGGGATCTAGGGTCCGGGGCCAACGTCCTGACTTTC. It is translated as CAWDLGSGANVLTF. The chain combines TRBV30 with TRBJ2-6; D not resolved. The CDR3 has 14 residues. Trimming shortened V by 5 bases and J by 4 bases, and 12 bases separated the two germline ends. The germline gives CDR1 GTSNPN, CDR2 SVGIG (reference sequence).

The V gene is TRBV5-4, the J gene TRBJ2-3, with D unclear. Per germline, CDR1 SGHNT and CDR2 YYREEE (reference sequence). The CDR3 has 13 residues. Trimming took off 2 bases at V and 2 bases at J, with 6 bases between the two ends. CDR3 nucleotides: TGTGCCAGCAGCTTCAGCTTCACAGATACGCAGTATTTT. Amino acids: CASSFSFTDTQYF.

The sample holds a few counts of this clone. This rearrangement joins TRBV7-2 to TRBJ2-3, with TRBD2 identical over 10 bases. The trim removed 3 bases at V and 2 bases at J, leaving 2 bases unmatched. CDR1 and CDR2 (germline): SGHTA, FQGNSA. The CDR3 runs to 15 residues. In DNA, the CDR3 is TGTGCCAGCAGCTTTAGCGGGGGGCCCACAGATACGCAGTATTTT. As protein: CASSFSGGPTDTQYF.

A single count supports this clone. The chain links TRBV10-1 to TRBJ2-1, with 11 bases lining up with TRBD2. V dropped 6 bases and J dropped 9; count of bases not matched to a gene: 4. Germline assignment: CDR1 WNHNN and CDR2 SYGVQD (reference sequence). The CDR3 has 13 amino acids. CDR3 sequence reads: CASSTSGGGEQFF. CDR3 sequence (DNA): TGCGCCAGCAGCACTAGCGGGGGTGGTGAGCAGTTCTTC.

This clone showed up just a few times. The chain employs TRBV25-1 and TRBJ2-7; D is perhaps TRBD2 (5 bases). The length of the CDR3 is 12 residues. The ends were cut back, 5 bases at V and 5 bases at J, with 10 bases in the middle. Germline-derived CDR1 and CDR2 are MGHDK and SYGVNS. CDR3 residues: CASSKVGDEQYF. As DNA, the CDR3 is TGTGCCAGCAGTAAAGTCGGGGACGAGCAGTACTTC.

CDR3 DNA sequence: TGTGCCAGCAGCTTAGTTGGGGGGGTCACTGAAGCTTTCTTT. Its protein product is CASSLVGGVTEAFF. V and J are TRBV7-9 and TRBJ1-1; perhaps TRBD1 as D (5 bases). Per the germline V gene, CDR1 is SEHNR and CDR2 is FQNEAQ (reference sequence). Between the trimmed V and J ends, which lost 1 base and 4 bases, there was a span of 10 bases. This CDR3 has 14 residues.

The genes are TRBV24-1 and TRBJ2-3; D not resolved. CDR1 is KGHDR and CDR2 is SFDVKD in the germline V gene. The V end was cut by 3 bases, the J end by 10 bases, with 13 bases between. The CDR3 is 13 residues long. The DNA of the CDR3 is TGTGCCACCAGTGATACTCCCGTCCGGGCGCAGTATTTT. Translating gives CATSDTPVRAQYF.